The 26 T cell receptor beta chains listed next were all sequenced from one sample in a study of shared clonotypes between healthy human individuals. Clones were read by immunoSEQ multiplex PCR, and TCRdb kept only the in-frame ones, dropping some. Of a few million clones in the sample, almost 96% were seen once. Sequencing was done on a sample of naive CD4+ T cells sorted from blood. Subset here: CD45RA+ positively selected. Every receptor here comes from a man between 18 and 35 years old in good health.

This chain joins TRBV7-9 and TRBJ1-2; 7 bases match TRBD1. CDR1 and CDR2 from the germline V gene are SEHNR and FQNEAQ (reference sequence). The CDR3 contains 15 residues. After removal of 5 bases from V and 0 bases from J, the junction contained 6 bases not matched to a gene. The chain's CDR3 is CASSPGTATNYGYTF. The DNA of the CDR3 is TGTGCCAGCAGCCCTGGGACAGCAACTAACTATGGCTACACCTTC.

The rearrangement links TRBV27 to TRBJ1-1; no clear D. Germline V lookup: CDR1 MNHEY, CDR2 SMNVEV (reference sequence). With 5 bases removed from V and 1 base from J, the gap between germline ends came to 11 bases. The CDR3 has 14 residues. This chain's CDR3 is CASSNRGQNTEAFF. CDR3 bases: TGTGCCAGCAGTAACAGAGGGCAGAACACTGAAGCTTTCTTT.

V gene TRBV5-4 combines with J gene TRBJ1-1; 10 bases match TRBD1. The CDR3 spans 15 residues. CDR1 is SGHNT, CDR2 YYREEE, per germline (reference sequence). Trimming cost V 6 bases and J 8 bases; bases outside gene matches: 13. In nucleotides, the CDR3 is TGTGCCAGCACAGGACAGGGACAGGGGATTATGGAAGCTTTCTTT. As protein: CASTGQGQGIMEAFF.

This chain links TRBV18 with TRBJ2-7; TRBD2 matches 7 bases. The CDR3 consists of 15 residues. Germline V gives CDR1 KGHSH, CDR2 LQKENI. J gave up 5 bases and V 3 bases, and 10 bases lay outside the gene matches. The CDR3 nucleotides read TGTGCCAGCTCACCGATGGCGGGAGCCCTCAACGAGCAGTACTTC. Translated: CASSPMAGALNEQYF.

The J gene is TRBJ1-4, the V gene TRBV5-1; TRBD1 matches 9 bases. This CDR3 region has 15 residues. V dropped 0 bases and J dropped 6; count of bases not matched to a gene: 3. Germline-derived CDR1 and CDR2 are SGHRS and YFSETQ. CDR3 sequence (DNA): TGCGCCAGCAGCTTGGGTGGACAGGGGCATGAAAAACTGTTTTTT. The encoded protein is CASSLGGQGHEKLFF.

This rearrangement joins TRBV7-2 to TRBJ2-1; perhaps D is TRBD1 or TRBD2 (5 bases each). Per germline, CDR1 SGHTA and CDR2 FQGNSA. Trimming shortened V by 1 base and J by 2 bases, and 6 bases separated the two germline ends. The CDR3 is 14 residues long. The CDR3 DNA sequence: TGTGCCAGCAGCTTAGGGGACGCCTACAATGAGCAGTTCTTC. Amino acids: CASSLGDAYNEQFF.

Here the CDR3 reads CAWSTEVGNQPQHF. In nucleotides, the CDR3 is TGTGCCTGGAGCACTGAGGTGGGCAATCAGCCCCAGCATTTT. V is TRBV30 and J is TRBJ1-5; D unclear. CDR1 and CDR2 (germline): GTSNPN, SVGIG (reference sequence). V was clipped by 3 bases and J by 2 bases, with 11 bases between them. The CDR3 has 14 residues.

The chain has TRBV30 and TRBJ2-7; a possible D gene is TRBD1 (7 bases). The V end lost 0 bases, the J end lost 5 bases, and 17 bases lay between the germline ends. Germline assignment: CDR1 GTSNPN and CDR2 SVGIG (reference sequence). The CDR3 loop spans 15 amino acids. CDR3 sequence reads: CAWSVGGGSIHEQYF. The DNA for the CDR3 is TGTGCCTGGAGTGTAGGAGGGGGCAGTATCCACGAGCAGTACTTC.

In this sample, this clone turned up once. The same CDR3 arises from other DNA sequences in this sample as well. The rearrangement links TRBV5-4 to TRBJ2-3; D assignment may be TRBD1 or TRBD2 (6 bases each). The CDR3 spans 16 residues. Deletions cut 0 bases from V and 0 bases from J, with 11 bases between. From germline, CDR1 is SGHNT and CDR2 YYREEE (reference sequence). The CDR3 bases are TGTGCCAGCAGCTTGGCGGGGGCCTCTAGCACAGATACGCAGTATTTT. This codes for CASSLAGASSTDTQYF.

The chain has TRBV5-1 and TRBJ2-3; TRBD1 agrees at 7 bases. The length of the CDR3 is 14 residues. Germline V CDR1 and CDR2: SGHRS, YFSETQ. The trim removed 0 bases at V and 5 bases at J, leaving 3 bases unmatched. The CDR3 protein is CASSLEGARDTQYF. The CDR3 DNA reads TGCGCCAGCAGCTTGGAGGGGGCCAGAGATACGCAGTATTTT.

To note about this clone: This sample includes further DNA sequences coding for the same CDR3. The CDR3 DNA reads TGCGCCAGCAGCTTGGAGGGACAGGGAAACACCATATATTTT. This encodes CASSLEGQGNTIYF. The J gene is TRBJ1-3, the V gene TRBV5-1, with TRBD1 matching 7 bases. The CDR3 covers 14 residues. In germline, CDR1 is SGHRS, CDR2 YFSETQ. The V and J ends lost 0 bases and 4 bases, in that order; junction bases with no gene match: 1.

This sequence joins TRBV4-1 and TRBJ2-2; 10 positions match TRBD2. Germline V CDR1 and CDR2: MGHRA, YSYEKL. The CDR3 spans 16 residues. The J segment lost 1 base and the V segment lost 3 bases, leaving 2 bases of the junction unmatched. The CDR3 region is CASSQTSGLNTGELFF. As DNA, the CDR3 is TGCGCCAGCAGCCAGACTAGCGGGTTGAACACCGGGGAGCTGTTTTTT.

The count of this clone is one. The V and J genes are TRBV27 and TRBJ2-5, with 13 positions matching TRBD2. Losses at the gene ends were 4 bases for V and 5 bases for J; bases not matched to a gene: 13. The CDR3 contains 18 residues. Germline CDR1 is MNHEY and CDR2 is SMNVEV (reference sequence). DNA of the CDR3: TGTGCCAGCAGTTCAACTAGGACTAGCGGGAGTGGGGGGGAGACCCAGTACTTC. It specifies CASSSTRTSGSGGETQYF.

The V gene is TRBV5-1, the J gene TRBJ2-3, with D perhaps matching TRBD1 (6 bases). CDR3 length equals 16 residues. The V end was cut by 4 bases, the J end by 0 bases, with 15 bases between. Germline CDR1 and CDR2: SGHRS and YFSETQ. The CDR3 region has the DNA TGCGCCAGCAGCACCGCTCTGACAGGTAGCACAGATACGCAGTATTTT. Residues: CASSTALTGSTDTQYF.

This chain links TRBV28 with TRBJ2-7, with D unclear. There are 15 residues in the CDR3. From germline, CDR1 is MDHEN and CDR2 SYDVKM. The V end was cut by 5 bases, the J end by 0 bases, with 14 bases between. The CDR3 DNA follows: TGTGCCAGCAGTCCCCAATCATATCGCTCCTACGAGCAGTACTTC. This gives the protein CASSPQSYRSYEQYF. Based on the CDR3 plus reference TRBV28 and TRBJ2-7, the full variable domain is DVKVTQSSRYLVKRTGEKVFLECVQDMDHENMFWYRQDPGLGLRLIYFSYDVKMKEKGDIPEGYSVSREKKERFSLILESASTNQTSMYLCASSPQSYRSYEQYFGPGTRLTVT.

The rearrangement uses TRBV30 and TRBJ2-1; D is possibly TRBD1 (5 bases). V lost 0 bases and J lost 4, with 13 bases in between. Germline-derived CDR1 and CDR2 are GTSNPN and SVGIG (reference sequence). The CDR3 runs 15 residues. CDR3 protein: CAWSVGLGAYNEQFF. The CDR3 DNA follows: TGTGCCTGGAGTGTTGGGCTAGGGGCTTACAATGAGCAGTTCTTC.

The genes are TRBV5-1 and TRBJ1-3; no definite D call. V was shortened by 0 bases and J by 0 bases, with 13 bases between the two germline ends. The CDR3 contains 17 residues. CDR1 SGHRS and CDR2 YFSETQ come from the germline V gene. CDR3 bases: TGCGCCAGCAGCTTGGTGCCGCAACCGGACTCTGGAAACACCATATATTTT. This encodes CASSLVPQPDSGNTIYF.

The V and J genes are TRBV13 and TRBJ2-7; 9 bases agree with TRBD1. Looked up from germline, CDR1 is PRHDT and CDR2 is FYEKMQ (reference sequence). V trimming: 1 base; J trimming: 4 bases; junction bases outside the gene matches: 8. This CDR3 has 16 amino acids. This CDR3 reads CASSLVIGDRAYEQYF. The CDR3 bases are TGTGCCAGCAGCTTAGTGATTGGGGACAGGGCTTACGAGCAGTACTTC. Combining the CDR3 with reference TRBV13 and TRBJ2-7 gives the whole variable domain AAGVIQSPRHLIKEKRETATLKCYPIPRHDTVYWYQQGPGQDPQFLISFYEKMQSDKGSIPDRFSAQQFSDYHSELNMSSLELGDSALYFCASSLVIGDRAYEQYFGPGTRLTVT.

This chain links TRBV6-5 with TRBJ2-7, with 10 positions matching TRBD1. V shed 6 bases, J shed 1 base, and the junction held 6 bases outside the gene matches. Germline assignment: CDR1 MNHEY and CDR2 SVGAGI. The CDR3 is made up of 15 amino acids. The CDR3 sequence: CASRVPGQGSYEQYF. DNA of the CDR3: TGTGCCAGCAGGGTACCGGGACAGGGGTCCTACGAGCAGTACTTC.

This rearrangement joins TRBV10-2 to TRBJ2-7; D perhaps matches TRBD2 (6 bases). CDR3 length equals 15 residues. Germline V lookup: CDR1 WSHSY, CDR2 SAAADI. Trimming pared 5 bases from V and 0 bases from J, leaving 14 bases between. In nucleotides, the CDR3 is TGCGCCAGCAGTTTGAGGCAGGGACTCTCCTACGAGCAGTACTTC. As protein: CASSLRQGLSYEQYF.

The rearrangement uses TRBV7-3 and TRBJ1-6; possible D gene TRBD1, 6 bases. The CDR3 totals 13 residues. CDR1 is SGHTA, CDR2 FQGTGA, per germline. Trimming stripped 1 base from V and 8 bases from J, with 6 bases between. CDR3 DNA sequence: TGTGCCAGCAGCTTAAACAGGGATTCACCCCTCCACTTT. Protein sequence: CASSLNRDSPLHF.

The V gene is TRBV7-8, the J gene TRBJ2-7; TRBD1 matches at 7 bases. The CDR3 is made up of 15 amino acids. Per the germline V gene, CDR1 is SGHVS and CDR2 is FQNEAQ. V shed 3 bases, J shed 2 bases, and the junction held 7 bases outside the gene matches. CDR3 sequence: CASSFLGTVPYEQYF. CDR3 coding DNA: TGTGCCAGCAGCTTCCTCGGGACAGTTCCCTACGAGCAGTACTTC.

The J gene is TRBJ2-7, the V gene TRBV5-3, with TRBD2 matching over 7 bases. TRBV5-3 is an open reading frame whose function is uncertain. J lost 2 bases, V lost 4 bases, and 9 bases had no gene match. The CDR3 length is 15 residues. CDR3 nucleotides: TGTGCCAGAAGCCCCTGGCTAGCGGCTCCCTACGAGCAGTACTTC. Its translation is CARSPWLAAPYEQYF.

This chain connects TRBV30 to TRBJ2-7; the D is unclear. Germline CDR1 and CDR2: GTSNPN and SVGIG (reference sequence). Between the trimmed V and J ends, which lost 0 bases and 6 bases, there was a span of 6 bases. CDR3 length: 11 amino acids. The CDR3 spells CAWSVQIEQYF. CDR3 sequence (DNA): TGTGCCTGGAGTGTACAGATCGAGCAGTACTTC. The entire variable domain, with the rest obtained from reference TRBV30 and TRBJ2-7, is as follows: SQTIHQWPATLVQPVGSPLSLECTVEGTSNPNLYWYRQAAGRGLQLLFYSVGIGQISSEVPQNLSASRPQDRQFILSSKKLLLSDSGFYLCAWSVQIEQYFGPGTRLTVT.

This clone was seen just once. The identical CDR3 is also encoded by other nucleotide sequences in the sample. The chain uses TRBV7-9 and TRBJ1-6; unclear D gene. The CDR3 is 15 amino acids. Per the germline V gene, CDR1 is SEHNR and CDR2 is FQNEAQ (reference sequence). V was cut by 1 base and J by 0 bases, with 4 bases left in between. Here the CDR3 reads CASSLGSSYNSPLHF. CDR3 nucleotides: TGTGCCAGCAGCTTAGGTAGCTCCTATAATTCACCCCTCCACTTT.

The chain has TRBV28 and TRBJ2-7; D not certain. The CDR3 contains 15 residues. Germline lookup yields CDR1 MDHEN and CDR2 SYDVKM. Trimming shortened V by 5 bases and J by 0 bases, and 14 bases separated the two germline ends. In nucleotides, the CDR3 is TGTGCCAGCAGTCGAGGCCCAATGGTCTCCTACGAGCAGTACTTC. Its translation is CASSRGPMVSYEQYF. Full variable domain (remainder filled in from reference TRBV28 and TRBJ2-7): DVKVTQSSRYLVKRTGEKVFLECVQDMDHENMFWYRQDPGLGLRLIYFSYDVKMKEKGDIPEGYSVSREKKERFSLILESASTNQTSMYLCASSRGPMVSYEQYFGPGTRLTVT.